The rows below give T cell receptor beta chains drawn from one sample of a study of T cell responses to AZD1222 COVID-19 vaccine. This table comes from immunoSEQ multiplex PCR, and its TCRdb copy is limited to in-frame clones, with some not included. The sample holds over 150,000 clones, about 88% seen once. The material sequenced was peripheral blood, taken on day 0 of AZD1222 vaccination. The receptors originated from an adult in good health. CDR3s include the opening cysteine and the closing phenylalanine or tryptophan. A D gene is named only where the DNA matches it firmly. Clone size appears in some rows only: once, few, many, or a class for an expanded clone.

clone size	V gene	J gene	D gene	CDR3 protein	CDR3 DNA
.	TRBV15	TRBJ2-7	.	CATSPHWRGFHEQYF	TGTGCCACCAGCCCTCATTGGAGGGGTTTCCACGAGCAGTACTTC
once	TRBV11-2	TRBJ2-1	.	CASSCYQFF	TGTGCCAGCAGCTGCTATCAGTTCTTC
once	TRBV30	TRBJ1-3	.	CAWSGRFGNTIYF	TGTGCCTGGAGTGGTAGGTTTGGAAACACCATATATTTT
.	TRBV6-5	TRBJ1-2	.	CASSSRVAGGYTF	TGTGCCAGCAGTTCCAGGGTAGCCGGTGGCTACACCTTC
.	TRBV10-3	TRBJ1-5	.	CAISVLSNQPQHF	TGTGCCATCAGTGTCCTTAGCAATCAGCCCCAGCATTTT
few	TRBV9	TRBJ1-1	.	CASSPSPTVNTEAFF	TGTGCCAGCAGCCCTAGCCCGACCGTGAACACTGAAGCTTTCTTT
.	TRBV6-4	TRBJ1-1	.	CASSPQWNTEAFF	TGTGCCAGCAGTCCACAGTGGAACACTGAAGCTTTCTTT
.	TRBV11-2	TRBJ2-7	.	CASSFGGAGAYYEQYF	TGTGCCAGCAGCTTCGGCGGGGCAGGGGCCTACTACGAGCAGTACTTC
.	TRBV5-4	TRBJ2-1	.	CASSPRGRGYNEQFF	TGTGCCAGCAGCCCGAGGGGGCGGGGGTACAATGAGCAGTTCTTC
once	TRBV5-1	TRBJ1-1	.	CASSLYDTEAFF	TGCGCCAGCAGCTTGTATGACACTGAAGCTTTCTTT
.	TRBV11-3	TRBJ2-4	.	CASSLAALGGLAKNIQYF	TGTGCCAGCAGCTTAGCCGCCTTAGGAGGTTTAGCCAAAAACATTCAGTACTTC
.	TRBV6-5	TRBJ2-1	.	CASTPPGSGSNEQFF	TGTGCCAGCACACCTCCTGGGTCGGGTAGCAATGAGCAGTTCTTC
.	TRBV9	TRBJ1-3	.	CASSQTGSGNTIYF	TGTGCCAGCAGCCAGACAGGCTCTGGAAACACCATATATTTT
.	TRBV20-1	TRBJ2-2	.	CSASRPGELFF	TGCAGTGCTAGCAGGCCCGGGGAGCTGTTTTTT
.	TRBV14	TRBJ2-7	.	CASSQAGGSLYEQYF	TGTGCCAGCAGCCAGGCTGGGGGTTCTCTTTACGAGCAGTACTTC
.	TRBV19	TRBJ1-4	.	CATRDREKLFF	TGTGCCACACGGGACCGGGAAAAACTGTTTTTT
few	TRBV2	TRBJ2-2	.	CASKDAGELFF	TGTGCCAGCAAAGACGCCGGGGAGCTGTTTTTT
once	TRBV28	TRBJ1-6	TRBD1	CASRDGDRPLPSRSPLHF	TGTGCCAGCAGGGATGGGGACAGGCCCCTACCCAGCCGTTCACCCCTCCACTTT
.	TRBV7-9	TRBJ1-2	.	CASSMTGTHLYGYTF	TGTGCCAGCAGCATGACCGGGACACATCTCTATGGCTACACCTTC
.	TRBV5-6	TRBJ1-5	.	CASSLRGSLGQPQHF	TGTGCCAGCAGCTTGCGCGGGAGCCTGGGTCAGCCCCAGCATTTT
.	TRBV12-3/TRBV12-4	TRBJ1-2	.	CASSPGNYGYTF	TGTGCCAGCAGTCCAGGCAACTATGGCTACACCTTC
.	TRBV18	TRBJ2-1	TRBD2	CASPPRSGSPYNEQFF	TGTGCCAGCCCCCCGCGGAGCGGGAGCCCCTACAATGAGCAGTTCTTC
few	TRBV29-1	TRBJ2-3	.	CSVVRRGADTQYF	TGCAGCGTTGTTAGACGGGGGGCGGATACGCAGTATTTT
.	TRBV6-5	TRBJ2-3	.	CASSYGGGGTDTQYF	TGTGCCAGCAGTTATGGAGGGGGTGGCACAGATACGCAGTATTTT
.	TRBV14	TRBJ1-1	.	CASSPWGQNTEAFF	TGTGCCAGCAGCCCCTGGGGCCAAAACACTGAAGCTTTCTTT
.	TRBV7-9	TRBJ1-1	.	CASSSFQIGNTEAFF	TGTGCCAGCAGCTCTTTTCAAATCGGGAACACTGAAGCTTTCTTT
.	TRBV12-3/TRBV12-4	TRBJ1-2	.	CASSLGLNGYTF	TGTGCCAGCAGTTTAGGGCTGAACGGCTACACCTTC
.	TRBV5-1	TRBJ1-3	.	CASSLEVPRDTIYF	TGCGCCAGCAGCTTGGAGGTGCCCCGGGACACCATATATTTT
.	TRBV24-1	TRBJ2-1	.	CATSGYPPLSNEQFF	TGTGCCACCAGTGGGTACCCTCCTTTATCCAATGAGCAGTTCTTC
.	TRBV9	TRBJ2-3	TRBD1	CASSVEDRPPGDTQYF	TGTGCCAGCAGCGTAGAGGACAGGCCTCCGGGAGATACGCAGTATTTT
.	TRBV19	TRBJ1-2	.	CASSTLWTGGYTF	TGTGCCAGTAGTACGCTATGGACCGGGGGCTACACCTTC
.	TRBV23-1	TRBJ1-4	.	CASSQPGDNEKLFF	TGCGCCAGCAGTCAACCAGGAGATAATGAAAAACTGTTTTTT